Given below is one TCR beta chain in context. The data were taken from a study of shared clonotypes between healthy human individuals. The protocol was immunoSEQ multiplex PCR, while the TCRdb copy is restricted to in-frame clones and leaves out a portion. The repertoire has 800,000 to 1,200,000 clones, around 78% of them found once; the top ten carry roughly 0.56%. Germline CDR1 is SGHTA and CDR2 is FQGTGA. V dropped 1 base and J dropped 6 bases, with 12 bases sitting between them. This CDR3 is built from 15 residues. The donors, all of them Caucasian adults, lived in Nashville, Tennessee. Material: memory CD4+ T cells from PBMCs. Noted subset: CD45RA-negative fraction. The TCR originated in a man aged 18 to 30 in good health. Some clones in this sample may be carry-over from other donors' samples. V gene TRBV7-3 combines with J gene TRBJ2-2, with a possible D match to TRBD2 (6 bases). Written as DNA, the CDR3 is TGTGCCAGCAGCTTAAGGGCTAGCGTAGCCGGGGAGCTGTTTTTT. As protein: CASSLRASVAGELFF.